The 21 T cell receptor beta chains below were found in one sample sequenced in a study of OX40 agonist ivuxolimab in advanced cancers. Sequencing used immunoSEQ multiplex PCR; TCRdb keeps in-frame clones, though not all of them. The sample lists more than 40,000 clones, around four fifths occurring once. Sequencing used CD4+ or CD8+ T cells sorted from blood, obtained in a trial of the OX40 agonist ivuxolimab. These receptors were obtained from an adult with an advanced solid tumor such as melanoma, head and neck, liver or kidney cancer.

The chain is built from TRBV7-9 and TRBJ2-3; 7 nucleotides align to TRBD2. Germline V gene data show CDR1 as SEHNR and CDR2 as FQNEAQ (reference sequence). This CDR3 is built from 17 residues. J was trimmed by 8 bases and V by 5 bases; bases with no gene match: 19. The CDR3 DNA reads TGTGCCAGCAGCCCGAACTTCCGGGCGGGAGACGAGGGTACGCAGTATTTT. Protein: CASSPNFRAGDEGTQYF.

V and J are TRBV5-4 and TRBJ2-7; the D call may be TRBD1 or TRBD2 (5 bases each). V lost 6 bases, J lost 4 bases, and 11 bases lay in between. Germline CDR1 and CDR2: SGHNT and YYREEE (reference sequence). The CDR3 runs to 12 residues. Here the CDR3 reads CASTGDAYEQYF. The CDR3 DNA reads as TGTGCCAGCACTGGGGACGCGTACGAGCAGTACTTC. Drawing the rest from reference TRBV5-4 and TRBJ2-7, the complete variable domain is ETGVTQSPTHLIKTRGQQVTLRCSSQSGHNTVSWYQQALGQGPQFIFQYYREEENGRGNFPPRFSGLQFPNYSSELNVNALELDDSALYLCASTGDAYEQYFGPGTRLTVT.

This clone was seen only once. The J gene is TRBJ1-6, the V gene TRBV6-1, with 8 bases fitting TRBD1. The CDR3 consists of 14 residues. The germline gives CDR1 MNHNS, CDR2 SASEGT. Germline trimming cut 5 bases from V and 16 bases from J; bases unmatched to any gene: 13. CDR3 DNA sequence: TGTGCCAGCAGTAATCGACAGGGGAAAGTTTCTCTCCACTTT. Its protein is CASSNRQGKVSLHF.

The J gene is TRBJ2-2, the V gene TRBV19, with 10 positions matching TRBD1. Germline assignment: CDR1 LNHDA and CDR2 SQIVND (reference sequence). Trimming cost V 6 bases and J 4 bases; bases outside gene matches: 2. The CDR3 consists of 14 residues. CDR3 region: CASRRTGGTGELFF. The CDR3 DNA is TGTGCCAGTAGACGGACAGGGGGCACCGGGGAGCTGTTTTTT.

CDR3: CSVDILPGNEGLRERSPYGYTF. CDR3 DNA sequence: TGCAGCGTTGATATTCTCCCCGGCAATGAAGGTCTGAGGGAACGGTCCCCCTATGGCTACACCTTC. The chain employs TRBV29-1 and TRBJ1-2; D not resolved. Trimming took off 3 bases at V and 4 bases at J, with 39 bases between the two ends. The CDR3 runs to 22 residues. The germline gives CDR1 SQVTM, CDR2 ANQGSEA.

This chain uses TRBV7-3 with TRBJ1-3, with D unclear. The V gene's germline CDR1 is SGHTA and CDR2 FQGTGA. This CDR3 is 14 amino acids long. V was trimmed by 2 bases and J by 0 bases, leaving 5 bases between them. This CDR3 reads CASSLGGSGNTIYF. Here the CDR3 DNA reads TGTGCCAGCAGCTTAGGTGGCTCTGGAAACACCATATATTTT. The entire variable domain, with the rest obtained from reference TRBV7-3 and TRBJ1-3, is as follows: GAGVSQTPSNKVTEKGKYVELRCDPISGHTALYWYRQSLGQGPEFLIYFQGTGAADDSGLPNDRFFAVRPEGSVSTLKIQRTERGDSAVYLCASSLGGSGNTIYFGEGSWLTVV.

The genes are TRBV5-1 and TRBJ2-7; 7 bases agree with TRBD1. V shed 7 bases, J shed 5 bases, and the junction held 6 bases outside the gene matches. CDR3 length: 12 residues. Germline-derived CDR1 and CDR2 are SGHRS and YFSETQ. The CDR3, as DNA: TGCGCCAGCTCGGGACAGAGCCACGAGCAGTACTTC. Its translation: CASSGQSHEQYF. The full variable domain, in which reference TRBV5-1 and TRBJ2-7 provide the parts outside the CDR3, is KAGVTQTPRYLIKTRGQQVTLSCSPISGHRSVSWYQQTPGQGLQFLFEYFSETQRNKGNFPGRFSGRQFSNSRSEMNVSTLELGDSALYLCASSGQSHEQYFGPGTRLTVT.

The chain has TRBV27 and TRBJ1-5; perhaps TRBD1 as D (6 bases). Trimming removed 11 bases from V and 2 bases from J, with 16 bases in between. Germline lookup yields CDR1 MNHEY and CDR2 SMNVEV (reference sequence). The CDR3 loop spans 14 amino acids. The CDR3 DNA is TGTGCCGGCGTTACAGGGTTCGGCAATCAGCCCCAGCATTTT. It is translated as CAGVTGFGNQPQHF.

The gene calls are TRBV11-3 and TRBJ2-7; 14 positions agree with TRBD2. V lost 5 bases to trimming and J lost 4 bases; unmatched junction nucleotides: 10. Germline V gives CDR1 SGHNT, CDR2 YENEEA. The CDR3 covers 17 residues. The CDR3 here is CASSQGGGTSGSYEQYF. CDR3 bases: TGTGCCAGCAGCCAAGGAGGTGGGACTAGCGGGAGTTACGAGCAGTACTTC.

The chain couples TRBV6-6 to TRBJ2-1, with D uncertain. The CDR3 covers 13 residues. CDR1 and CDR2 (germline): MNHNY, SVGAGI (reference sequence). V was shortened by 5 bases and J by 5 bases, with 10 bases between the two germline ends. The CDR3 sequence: CASSPTNHNEQFF. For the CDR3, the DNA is TGTGCCAGCAGTCCTACTAATCACAATGAGCAGTTCTTC.

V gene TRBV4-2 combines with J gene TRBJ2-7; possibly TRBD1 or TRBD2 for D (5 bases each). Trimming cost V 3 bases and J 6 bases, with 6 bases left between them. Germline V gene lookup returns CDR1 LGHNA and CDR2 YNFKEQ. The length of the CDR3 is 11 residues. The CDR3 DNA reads TGTGCCAGCAGCCACGGGACCGAGCAGTACTTC. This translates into CASSHGTEQYF.

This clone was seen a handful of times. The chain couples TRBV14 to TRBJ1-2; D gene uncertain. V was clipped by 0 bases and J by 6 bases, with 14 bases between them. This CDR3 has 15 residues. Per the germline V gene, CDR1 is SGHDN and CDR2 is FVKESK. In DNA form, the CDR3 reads TGTGCCAGCAGCCAAGATAACGGGGTGGTGCATGGCTACACCTTC. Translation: CASSQDNGVVHGYTF. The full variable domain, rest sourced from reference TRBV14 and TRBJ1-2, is EAGVTQFPSHSVIEKGQTVTLRCDPISGHDNLYWYRRVMGKEIKFLLHFVKESKQDESGMPNNRFLAERTGGTYSTLKVQPAELEDSGVYFCASSQDNGVVHGYTFGSGTRLTVV.

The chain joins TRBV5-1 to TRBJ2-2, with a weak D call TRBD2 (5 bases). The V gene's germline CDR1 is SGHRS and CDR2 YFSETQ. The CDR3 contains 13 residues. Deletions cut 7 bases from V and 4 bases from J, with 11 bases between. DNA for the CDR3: TGCGCCAGCTCTAACGAGGGCACCGGGGAGCTGTTTTTT. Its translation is CASSNEGTGELFF.

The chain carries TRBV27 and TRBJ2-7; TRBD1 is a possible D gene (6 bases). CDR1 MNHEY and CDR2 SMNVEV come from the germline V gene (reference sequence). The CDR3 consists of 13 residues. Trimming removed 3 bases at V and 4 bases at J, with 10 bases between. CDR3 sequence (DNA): TGTGCCAGCAGTTTTCCAGGGGCGTACGAGCAGTACTTC. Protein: CASSFPGAYEQYF.

CDR3 residues: CASSPLQGTSYNEQFF. The CDR3 nucleotides are TGTGCCAGCAGCCCCCTCCAGGGGACATCCTACAATGAGCAGTTCTTC. The V and J genes are TRBV7-3 and TRBJ2-1, with D perhaps TRBD1 (6 bases). The CDR3 is made up of 16 amino acids. Per germline, CDR1 SGHTA and CDR2 FQGTGA. Deletions cut 5 bases from V and 1 base from J, with 15 bases between.

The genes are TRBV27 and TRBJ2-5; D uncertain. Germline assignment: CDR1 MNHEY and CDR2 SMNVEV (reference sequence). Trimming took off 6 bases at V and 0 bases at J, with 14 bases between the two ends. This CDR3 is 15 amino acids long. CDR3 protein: CASRTSIRYQETQYF. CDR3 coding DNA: TGTGCCAGCAGGACCTCTATTCGGTACCAAGAGACCCAGTACTTC.

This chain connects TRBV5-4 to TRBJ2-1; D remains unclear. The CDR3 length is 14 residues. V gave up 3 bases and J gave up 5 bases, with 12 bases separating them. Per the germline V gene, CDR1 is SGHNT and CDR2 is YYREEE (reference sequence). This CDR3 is CASSSPNANNEQFF. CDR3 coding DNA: TGTGCCAGCAGCTCCCCGAACGCCAACAATGAGCAGTTCTTC.

This chain's CDR3 is CASSPNPGTPIHEQYF. CDR3 DNA: TGTGCCAGCAGCCCAAACCCCGGGACGCCAATCCACGAGCAGTACTTC. V usage is TRBV7-3 and J usage is TRBJ2-7, with D possibly being TRBD1 or TRBD2 (5 bases each). From germline, CDR1 is SGHTA and CDR2 FQGTGA. The germline V and J ends were trimmed by 5 bases and 5 bases, with 22 bases remaining between them. This CDR3 has 16 amino acids.

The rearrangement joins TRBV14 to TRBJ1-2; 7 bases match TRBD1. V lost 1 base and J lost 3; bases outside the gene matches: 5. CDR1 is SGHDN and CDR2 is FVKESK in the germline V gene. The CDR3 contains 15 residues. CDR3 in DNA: TGTGCCAGCAGCCAAGTTACAGGGGAATACTATGGCTACACCTTC. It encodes CASSQVTGEYYGYTF.

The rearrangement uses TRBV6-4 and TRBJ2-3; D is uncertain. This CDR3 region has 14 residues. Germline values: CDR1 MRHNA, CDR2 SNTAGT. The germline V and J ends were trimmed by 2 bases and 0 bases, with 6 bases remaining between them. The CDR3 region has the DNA TGTGCCAGCAGTGACGAGGACAGCACAGATACGCAGTATTTT. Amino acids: CASSDEDSTDTQYF.

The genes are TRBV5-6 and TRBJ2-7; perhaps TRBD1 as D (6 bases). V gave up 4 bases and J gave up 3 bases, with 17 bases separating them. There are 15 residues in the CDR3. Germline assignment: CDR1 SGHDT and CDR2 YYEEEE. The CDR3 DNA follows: TGTGCCAGCAGCCCCTTACGGGCCAGGGGCTACGAGCAGTACTTC. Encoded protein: CASSPLRARGYEQYF.